Listed below are T cell receptor beta chains from one sample, sequenced in a study of T-cell reconstitution after alpha-beta-depleted transplantation in children. TCRdb used MiXCR to reprocess the PCR reads, holding one entry per CDR3 protein. The sample has about 580,000 distinct CDR3 sequences; roughly 30% are singletons. The starting material was PBMCs, obtained before TCRalphabeta/CD19-depleted stem cell transplant. These receptors were taken from a boy younger than two with Wiskott-Aldrich syndrome, due to receive a stem cell transplant. Both conserved end residues are part of each CDR3. The D gene is left open where the match is weak. For some rows the clone size is stated as once, few or many, or as a class when expanded; others skip it.

TRBV6-1,NA,TRBJ2-6,TRBD2,TGTGCCAGCAGTAAACGGGGGGGCTCTGGGGCCAACGTCCTGACTTTC,CASSKRGGSGANVLTF
TRBV5-1,NA,TRBJ1-1,NA,TGCGCCAGCAGCCCGGGGGCCACCTTGAACACTGAAGCTTTCTTT,CASSPGATLNTEAFF
TRBV5-1,NA,TRBJ1-1,TRBD1,TGCGCCAGCACCCGACAGGGAGGAATCACTGAAGCTTTCTTT,CASTRQGGITEAFF
TRBV6-2/TRBV6-3,NA,TRBJ2-7,NA,TGTGCCAGCAGTTACACGGGACTCCAATACTACGAGCAGTACTTC,CASSYTGLQYYEQYF
TRBV5-1,NA,TRBJ2-1,NA,TGCGCCAGCAGCTTGGACGGGATCTCCCGCTCCTACAATGAGCAGTTCTTC,CASSLDGISRSYNEQFF
TRBV3-1,NA,TRBJ2-4,NA,TGTGCCAGCAGTCGGACAGTTGGTCTAGCCAAAAACATTCAGTACTTC,CASSRTVGLAKNIQYF
TRBV7-3,NA,TRBJ1-1,TRBD1,TGTGCCAGCAGCTTAGACAGGGAGAGCACTGAAGCTTTCTTT,CASSLDRESTEAFF
TRBV7-8,NA,TRBJ2-1,NA,TGTGCCAGCAGCTTATTTCAGATTAATGTTGAGCAGTTCTTC,CASSLFQINVEQFF
TRBV20-1,few,TRBJ2-7,NA,TGCAGTGCCTCAGAAGGGAGCTCCTACGAGCAGTACTTC,CSASEGSSYEQYF
TRBV24-1,NA,TRBJ2-3,NA,TGTGCCACCGGCCAGGACGCGACTAGCACAGATACGCAGTATTTT,CATGQDATSTDTQYF
TRBV2,many,TRBJ2-6,NA,TGTGCCAGCAGTGACCGTTCTGGGGCCAACGTCCTGACTTTC,CASSDRSGANVLTF
TRBV10-3,NA,TRBJ2-1,TRBD2,TGTGCCATCAGGGGGACTAGTGTCAATGAGCAGTTCTTC,CAIRGTSVNEQFF
TRBV5-1,NA,TRBJ2-3,NA,TGCGCCAGCGGACCCATGGCGGGATCCGATACGCAGTATTTT,CASGPMAGSDTQYF
TRBV5-1,NA,TRBJ2-6,NA,TGCGCCAGCAGCTTGGGCGGTACTTCTGGGGCCAACGGCCTGACTTTC,CASSLGGTSGANGLTF
TRBV10-3,few,TRBJ2-1,TRBD2,TGTGCCATCGCGCCCGGGACTAGCATTAGCCATGAGCAGTTCTTC,CAIAPGTSISHEQFF
TRBV27,NA,TRBJ1-4,NA,TGTGCCAGCAGCTACAGGGTAGATAATGAAAAACTGTTTTTT,CASSYRVDNEKLFF
TRBV28,NA,TRBJ2-1,NA,TGTGCCACTTCCCTAGCGCACTCCTCCAATGAGCAGTTCTTC,CATSLAHSSNEQFF
TRBV5-1,few,TRBJ2-5,NA,TGCGCCAGCAGCTTGGTTTCTAACCCCAGAGAGACCCAGTACTTC,CASSLVSNPRETQYF
TRBV29-1,NA,TRBJ2-5,TRBD1,TGCAGCGCGGTCCGGGACAGTTATTCCGAGTACTTC,CSAVRDSYSEYF
TRBV28,few,TRBJ1-4,NA,TGTGCCAGCAGTTATAATGAAAAACTGTTTTTT,CASSYNEKLFF
TRBV20-1,few,TRBJ2-7,NA,TGCAGTGCTAGAGATAAAGGGACCAGGGCAGCCTACGAGCAGTACTTC,CSARDKGTRAAYEQYF
TRBV12-3/TRBV12-4,few,TRBJ2-2,NA,TGTGCCAGCAGGTCTTTCGTGAGCACCGGGGAGCTGTTTTTT,CASRSFVSTGELFF
TRBV27,NA,TRBJ2-5,TRBD1,TGTGCCAGCAGTGCTGGGACAGGGGGCGTGACCCAGTACTTC,CASSAGTGGVTQYF
TRBV20-1,NA,TRBJ1-2,TRBD1,TGCAGTGCTAGGACAGGGGGCTATGGCTACACCTTC,CSARTGGYGYTF
TRBV7-6,NA,TRBJ1-1,NA,TGTGCCAGCAGCTTAGGTAGAGGGGGGACTCAGGGAGCTTTCTTT,CASSLGRGGTQGAFF
TRBV5-1,few,TRBJ2-2,NA,TGCGCCAGCAGCTTGAGGGGGACAACGAACACCGGGGAGCTGTTTTTT,CASSLRGTTNTGELFF
TRBV5-1,NA,TRBJ2-1,TRBD2,TGCGCCAGCAGCTTGAAAGGCCTAGCGGGAGTATCCTACAATGAGCAGTTCTTC,CASSLKGLAGVSYNEQFF
TRBV7-9,few,TRBJ2-7,TRBD2,TGTGCCGAAGTCGCGGGAGGTACCTACGAGCAGTACTTC,CAEVAGGTYEQYF
TRBV12-3/TRBV12-4,few,TRBJ2-1,NA,TGTGCCAGCAGTAACAGGGTGGATACCGAGCAGTTCTTC,CASSNRVDTEQFF
TRBV9,many,TRBJ2-2,NA,TGTGCCAGCAGCGTTGGGGGAGGCACCGGGGAGCTGTTTTTT,CASSVGGGTGELFF
TRBV5-4,NA,TRBJ2-5,NA,TGTGCCAGCAGCTTAGGGAGGCCTCGACAAGAGACCCAGTACTTC,CASSLGRPRQETQYF
TRBV7-6,NA,TRBJ2-3,NA,TGTGCCAGCAGCCTCTCGCGAGGGCATCATACGCAGTATTTT,CASSLSRGHHTQYF
TRBV24-1,many,TRBJ2-1,TRBD1,TGTGCCACCAGTGATCCCGGGACAGGGAACAATGAGCAGTTCTTC,CATSDPGTGNNEQFF
TRBV29-1,NA,TRBJ1-1,NA,TGCAGCGCACCGGGGAGGGGCACTGAAGCTTTCTTT,CSAPGRGTEAFF
TRBV12-3/TRBV12-4,NA,TRBJ2-5,TRBD1,TGTGCCAGCAGTTTGGGGGACAGACCACTAGTACAAGAGACCCAGTACTTC,CASSLGDRPLVQETQYF
TRBV29-1,NA,TRBJ1-1,TRBD1,TGCAGCGTAAGAACAGGGGTTTATACTGAAGCTTTCTTT,CSVRTGVYTEAFF
TRBV7-2,NA,TRBJ2-1,TRBD2,TGTGCCAGCAGCTTGCGAGCGGGAGTAAGCAATGAGCAGTTCTTC,CASSLRAGVSNEQFF
TRBV4-1,NA,TRBJ1-4,NA,TGCGCCAGCAGCCAAGTAGTCTTCGGTCCTAATGAAAAACTGTTTTTT,CASSQVVFGPNEKLFF
TRBV12-3/TRBV12-4,NA,TRBJ1-1,NA,TGTGCCAGCACTTTAAAACCGGGGACTGAAGCTTTCTTT,CASTLKPGTEAFF
TRBV19,NA,TRBJ1-1,TRBD1,TGTGCCAGTAGTATCGACAGGGGGTGGACTGAAGCTTTCTTT,CASSIDRGWTEAFF